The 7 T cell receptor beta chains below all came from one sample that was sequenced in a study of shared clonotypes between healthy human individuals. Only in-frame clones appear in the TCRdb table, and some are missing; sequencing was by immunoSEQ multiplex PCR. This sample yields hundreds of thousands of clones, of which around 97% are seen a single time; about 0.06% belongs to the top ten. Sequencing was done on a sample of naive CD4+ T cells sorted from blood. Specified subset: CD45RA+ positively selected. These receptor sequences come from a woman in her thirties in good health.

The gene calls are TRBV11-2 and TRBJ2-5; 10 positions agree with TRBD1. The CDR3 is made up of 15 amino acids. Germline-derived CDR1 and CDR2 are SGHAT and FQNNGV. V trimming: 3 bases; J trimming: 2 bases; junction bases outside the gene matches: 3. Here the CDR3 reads CASSLGQGIQETQYF. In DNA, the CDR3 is TGTGCCAGCAGCTTGGGACAGGGGATACAAGAGACCCAGTACTTC.

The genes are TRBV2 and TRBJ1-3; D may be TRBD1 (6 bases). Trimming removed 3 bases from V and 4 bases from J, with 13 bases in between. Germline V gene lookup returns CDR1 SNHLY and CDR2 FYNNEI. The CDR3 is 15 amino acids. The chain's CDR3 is CASSEWGAPGNTIYF. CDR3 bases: TGTGCCAGCAGTGAGTGGGGGGCACCAGGAAACACCATATATTTT. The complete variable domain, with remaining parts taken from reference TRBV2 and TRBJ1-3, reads EPEVTQTPSHQVTQMGQEVILRCVPISNHLYFYWYRQILGQKVEFLVSFYNNEISEKSEIFDDQFSVERPDGSNFTLKIRSTKLEDSAMYFCASSEWGAPGNTIYFGEGSWLTVV.

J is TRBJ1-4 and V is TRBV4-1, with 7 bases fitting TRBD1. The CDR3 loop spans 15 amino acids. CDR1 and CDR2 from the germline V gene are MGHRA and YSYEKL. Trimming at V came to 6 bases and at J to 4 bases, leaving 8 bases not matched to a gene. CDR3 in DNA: TGCGCCAGCAGACTCTCCCGGGACAGTAATGAAAAACTGTTTTTT. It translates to CASRLSRDSNEKLFF.

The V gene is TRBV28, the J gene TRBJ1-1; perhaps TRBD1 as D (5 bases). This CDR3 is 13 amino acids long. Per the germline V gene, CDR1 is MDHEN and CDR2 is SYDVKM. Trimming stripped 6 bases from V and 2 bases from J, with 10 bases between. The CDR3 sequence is CASSRQRNTEAFF. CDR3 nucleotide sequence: TGTGCCAGCAGCAGACAGAGAAACACTGAAGCTTTCTTT. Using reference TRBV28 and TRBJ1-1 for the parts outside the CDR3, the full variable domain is DVKVTQSSRYLVKRTGEKVFLECVQDMDHENMFWYRQDPGLGLRLIYFSYDVKMKEKGDIPEGYSVSREKKERFSLILESASTNQTSMYLCASSRQRNTEAFFGQGTRLTVV.

CDR3 protein: CASRLRGFYSYEQYF. CDR3 bases: TGTGCCAGTAGACTAAGAGGATTTTATTCCTACGAGCAGTACTTC. This chain uses TRBV19 with TRBJ2-7; unclear D gene. V shed 6 bases and J shed 1 base, with 16 bases lying between them. This CDR3 spans 15 amino acids. Germline assignment: CDR1 LNHDA and CDR2 SQIVND (reference sequence).

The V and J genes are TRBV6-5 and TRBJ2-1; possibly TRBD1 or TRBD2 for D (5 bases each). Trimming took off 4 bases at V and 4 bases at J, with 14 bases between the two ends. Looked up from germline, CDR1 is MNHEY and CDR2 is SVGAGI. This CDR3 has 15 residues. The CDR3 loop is CASSLAGTQYNEQFF. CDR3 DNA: TGTGCCAGCAGTTTAGCCGGGACCCAATACAATGAGCAGTTCTTC.

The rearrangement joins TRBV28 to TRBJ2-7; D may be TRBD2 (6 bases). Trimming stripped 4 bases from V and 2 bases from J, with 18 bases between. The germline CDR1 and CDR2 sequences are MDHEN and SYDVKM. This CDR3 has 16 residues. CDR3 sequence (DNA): TGTGCCAGCAGTTGGCCCCGCGGGACGCCAGCCTACGAGCAGTACTTC. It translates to CASSWPRGTPAYEQYF. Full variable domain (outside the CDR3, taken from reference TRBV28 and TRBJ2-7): DVKVTQSSRYLVKRTGEKVFLECVQDMDHENMFWYRQDPGLGLRLIYFSYDVKMKEKGDIPEGYSVSREKKERFSLILESASTNQTSMYLCASSWPRGTPAYEQYFGPGTRLTVT.